Below are 28 T cell receptor beta chains sequenced from a single sample in a study of radiation and T cells in renal cell carcinoma. Generated by immunoSEQ multiplex PCR, the TCRdb table keeps only in-frame clones and is missing some. This repertoire shows approximately 90,000 clones, about 86% found once; its top ten account for approximately 8.4%. As to time point: baseline pretreatment blood. Treatment meaning: 15 Gy SBRT to primary tumor, nephrectomy 4 weeks later. The sample in question was blood, obtained from a patient whose treatment included radiotherapy and nephrectomy. These receptors were taken from a man aged 45-65 years with renal cell carcinoma.

CDR3 sequence reads: CATGRGIYEQYF. CDR3 nucleotides: TGTGCCACCGGGAGGGGGATCTACGAGCAGTACTTC. The chain carries TRBV25-1 and TRBJ2-5; 8 bases line up with TRBD2. Gene TRBJ2-7 matches the end of the DNA better, so the J call may be wrong. Germline V gene data show CDR1 as MGHDK and CDR2 as SYGVNS. The CDR3 length is 12 residues.

Turning to this clone: This CDR3 is also generated by other DNA sequences in the sample. This chain links TRBV5-1 with TRBJ2-5; D unresolved. V lost 0 bases to trimming and J lost 5 bases, with 11 bases between them. CDR1 and CDR2 (germline): SGHRS, YFSETQ. The CDR3 has 14 amino acids. In DNA form, the CDR3 reads TGCGCCAGCAGCTTGGCCGGACGGCAGGAGACCCAGTACTTC. This encodes CASSLAGRQETQYF.

V gene TRBV11-2 combines with J gene TRBJ2-3; 7 bases map to TRBD2. CDR1 and CDR2 (germline): SGHAT, FQNNGV. V trimming: 6 bases; J trimming: 5 bases; junction bases outside the gene matches: 14. The CDR3 has 16 residues. CDR3 sequence: CASSQSLAGVGDTQYF. CDR3 sequence (DNA): TGTGCCAGCAGTCAGTCCCTCGCGGGAGTGGGAGATACGCAGTATTTT.

The chain joins TRBV7-2 to TRBJ2-5; D perhaps matches TRBD2 (5 bases). The CDR3 is 16 amino acids. The V gene lost 5 bases and the J gene lost 1 base, with 17 bases spanning the gap. The germline CDR1 and CDR2 sequences are SGHTA and FQGNSA. Written as DNA, the CDR3 is TGTGCCAGCAGCCCGATCCCCGGGGTCGGCCAAGAGACCCAGTACTTC. This gives the protein CASSPIPGVGQETQYF.

V usage is TRBV2 and J usage is TRBJ2-2, with D perhaps matching TRBD1 or TRBD2 (6 bases each). The CDR3 loop spans 13 amino acids. The germline gives CDR1 SNHLY, CDR2 FYNNEI. V lost 6 bases and J lost 7, with 12 bases in between. The CDR3 DNA reads TGTGCCAGCAGGGAGGGGGGCGGCGGGGAGCTGTTTTTT. This sequence encodes CASREGGGGELFF.

The genes are TRBV7-3 and TRBJ2-1, with 12 nucleotides matching TRBD2. Germline assignment: CDR1 SGHTA and CDR2 FQGTGA. The trim removed 2 bases at V and 6 bases at J, leaving 2 bases unmatched. This CDR3 is 15 amino acids long. The CDR3 loop reads CASSLLAGGPNEQFF. The CDR3 coding sequence is TGTGCCAGCAGCTTACTAGCGGGAGGGCCCAATGAGCAGTTCTTC.

The chain has TRBV6-5 and TRBJ1-1; D might be TRBD1 (5 bases). The V end lost 9 bases, the J end lost 5 bases, and 10 bases lay between the germline ends. Germline lookup yields CDR1 MNHEY and CDR2 SVGAGI. The CDR3 has 11 amino acids. The CDR3 loop is CASYGGTEAFF. The DNA for the CDR3 is TGTGCCAGTTATGGGGGTACTGAAGCTTTCTTT.

In its sample, this clone was seen many times. The chain has TRBV11-1 and TRBJ1-1; TRBD1 might be the D (5 bases). The length of the CDR3 is 13 residues. V was pared by 8 bases and J by 5 bases, with 15 bases between. Germline CDR1 and CDR2: SGHAT and FQDESV (reference sequence). The CDR3 nucleotides are TGTGCCAGCCTCAGTGGCGGGGGAACTGAAGCTTTCTTT. As protein: CASLSGGGTEAFF.

V is TRBV28 and J is TRBJ2-7; D tentatively fits TRBD1 or TRBD2 (5 bases each). The CDR3 length is 14 residues. Trimming took 6 bases from V and 2 from J, leaving 14 bases between them. CDR1 and CDR2 from the germline V gene are MDHEN and SYDVKM. CDR3 DNA sequence: TGTGCCAGCAGGACCCGGGACGGAACCTACGAGCAGTACTTC. Protein sequence: CASRTRDGTYEQYF.

CDR3 loop: CASSPGQGRVYGYTF. Written as DNA, the CDR3 is TGTGCCAGCAGCCCAGGACAGGGTAGAGTTTATGGCTACACCTTC. This sequence joins TRBV7-2 and TRBJ1-2; 8 bases are shared with TRBD1. Germline CDR1 SGHTA, CDR2 FQGNSA. The CDR3 runs 15 residues. Germline trimming cut 5 bases from V and 5 bases from J; bases unmatched to any gene: 10.

The J gene is TRBJ1-2, the V gene TRBV5-4; D ambiguous. Trimming left V 0 bases short and J 6 bases short, with 9 bases between. The CDR3 has 13 residues. Germline CDR1 SGHNT, CDR2 YYREEE (reference sequence). The CDR3 nucleotides read TGTGCCAGCAGCTTGGAGGCAGGAGATGGCTACACCTTC. This sequence encodes CASSLEAGDGYTF. The full variable domain, its missing parts supplied by reference TRBV5-4 and TRBJ1-2, is ETGVTQSPTHLIKTRGQQVTLRCSSQSGHNTVSWYQQALGQGPQFIFQYYREEENGRGNFPPRFSGLQFPNYSSELNVNALELDDSALYLCASSLEAGDGYTFGSGTRLTVV.

V gene TRBV28 combines with J gene TRBJ1-1; unclear D gene. V was shortened by 8 bases and J by 1 base, with 17 bases between the two germline ends. The CDR3 length is 15 residues. Looked up from germline, CDR1 is MDHEN and CDR2 is SYDVKM. This CDR3 reads CASPSLGSENTEAFF. The CDR3 nucleotides read TGTGCCAGCCCTTCATTGGGCAGTGAGAACACTGAAGCTTTCTTT.

V and J are TRBV5-1 and TRBJ2-7, with 7 positions matching TRBD2. The CDR3 runs to 14 residues. The germline CDR1 and CDR2 sequences are SGHRS and YFSETQ. Germline trimming cut 1 base from V and 0 bases from J; bases unmatched to any gene: 1. CDR3 amino acids: CASSLTSASYEQYF. CDR3 in DNA: TGCGCCAGCAGCTTGACTAGCGCCTCCTACGAGCAGTACTTC. The entire variable domain, with the rest obtained from reference TRBV5-1 and TRBJ2-7, is as follows: KAGVTQTPRYLIKTRGQQVTLSCSPISGHRSVSWYQQTPGQGLQFLFEYFSETQRNKGNFPGRFSGRQFSNSRSEMNVSTLELGDSALYLCASSLTSASYEQYFGPGTRLTVT.

The rearrangement links TRBV7-9 to TRBJ1-2; D remains ambiguous. The CDR3 is 12 residues long. CDR1 is SEHNR and CDR2 is FQNEAQ in the germline V gene (reference sequence). V was cut by 1 base and J by 7 bases, with 7 bases left in between. The CDR3 here is CASSLGIVGYTF. The CDR3 DNA is TGTGCCAGCAGCTTAGGAATAGTTGGCTACACCTTC.

This rearrangement joins TRBV29-1 to TRBJ1-1; the D gene is possibly TRBD1 (5 bases). CDR3 length equals 13 residues. Germline lookup yields CDR1 SQVTM and CDR2 ANQGSEA. V shed 4 bases and J shed 5 bases, with 14 bases lying between them. The DNA for the CDR3 is TGCAGCGTTGTAATGCAGGGCGGGACTGAAGCTTTCTTT. Its translation: CSVVMQGGTEAFF. Combining the CDR3 with reference TRBV29-1 and TRBJ1-1 gives the whole variable domain SAVISQKPSRDICQRGTSLTIQCQVDSQVTMMFWYRQQPGQSLTLIATANQGSEATYESGFVIDKFPISRPNLTFSTLTVSNMSPEDSSIYLCSVVMQGGTEAFFGQGTRLTVV.

The V gene is TRBV27, the J gene TRBJ2-1; 7 bases line up with TRBD1. The CDR3 runs 14 residues. V trimming: 8 bases; J trimming: 6 bases; junction bases outside the gene matches: 10. The germline CDR1 and CDR2 sequences are MNHEY and SMNVEV (reference sequence). The CDR3 protein is CASAPGQFVNEQFF. In DNA, the CDR3 is TGTGCCAGCGCTCCGGGACAGTTCGTCAATGAGCAGTTCTTC.

This clone was seen just once. The chain is built from TRBV4-2 and TRBJ1-3, with a tentative D call TRBD1 (5 bases). Germline V CDR1 and CDR2: LGHNA, YNFKEQ. V lost 3 bases and J 8 bases, leaving 20 bases between the germline ends. This CDR3 is 16 amino acids long. The CDR3 coding sequence is TGTGCCAGCAGCCAGACAGTAGACTCAATCTGGGACACCATATATTTT. Its protein product is CASSQTVDSIWDTIYF.

CDR3 in DNA: TGTGCCAGCAGCTTGGCCAAGGGTGGTAGCGCTCACGAGCAGTACTTC. It specifies CASSLAKGGSAHEQYF. The rearrangement joins TRBV5-4 to TRBJ2-7; D may be TRBD2 (5 bases). The germline V and J ends were trimmed by 0 bases and 5 bases, with 18 bases remaining between them. CDR1 SGHNT and CDR2 YYREEE come from the germline V gene (reference sequence). The CDR3 has 16 amino acids.

The chain recombines TRBV4-1 with TRBJ1-5; D might be TRBD1 (5 bases). V lost 1 base and J lost 2, with 12 bases in between. Germline V gene data show CDR1 as MGHRA and CDR2 as YSYEKL. This CDR3 has 16 amino acids. DNA of the CDR3: TGCGCCAGCAGCCAAGTTATGGGGGACCGCAATCAGCCCCAGCATTTT. Translation gives CASSQVMGDRNQPQHF.

The chain combines TRBV7-2 with TRBJ1-1; 9 bases align to TRBD1. The CDR3 is 15 amino acids. Germline V CDR1 and CDR2: SGHTA, FQGNSA. After removal of 5 bases from V and 5 bases from J, the junction contained 9 bases not matched to a gene. Here the CDR3 DNA reads TGTGCCAGCAGCAAACAGGGGGCCGTGGGGACTGAAGCTTTCTTT. Translated: CASSKQGAVGTEAFF.

This clone has a count of ten or more. The rearrangement joins TRBV6-5 to TRBJ2-3, with unresolved D. This CDR3 has 13 amino acids. Trimming left V 7 bases short and J 5 bases short, with 13 bases between. Germline values: CDR1 MNHEY, CDR2 SVGAGI. The CDR3 region is CASTILDGDTQYF. DNA of the CDR3: TGTGCCAGCACCATACTGGATGGAGATACGCAGTATTTT.

The chain has TRBV2 and TRBJ2-3; a weak D match, TRBD1 (6 bases). The CDR3 covers 14 residues. V gave up 4 bases and J gave up 2 bases, with 10 bases separating them. The germline gives CDR1 SNHLY, CDR2 FYNNEI. The CDR3: CASSATGPTDTQYF. The CDR3 coding sequence is TGTGCCAGCAGTGCGACAGGACCCACAGATACGCAGTATTTT.

J is TRBJ1-2 and V is TRBV18; D is unclear. This CDR3 comprises 14 residues. Per germline, CDR1 KGHSH and CDR2 LQKENI. The V gene lost 2 bases and the J gene lost 2 bases, with 9 bases spanning the gap. The CDR3, as DNA: TGTGCCAGCTCACCAAGCTCTCCGAACTATGGCTACACCTTC. It is translated as CASSPSSPNYGYTF.

The chain combines TRBV7-6 with TRBJ1-5, with 8 bases aligning to TRBD1. CDR3 size: 15 residues. V shed 5 bases and J 7 bases; nucleotides not matched to a gene: 10. The germline CDR1 and CDR2 sequences are SGHVS and FNYEAQ. The CDR3 region has the DNA TGTGCCAGCAGCCCTGGACAGGGAGTCGGACAGCCCCAGCATTTT. Translating gives CASSPGQGVGQPQHF.

V and J are TRBV9 and TRBJ2-3; D may be TRBD1 or TRBD2 (6 bases each). Trimming cost V 3 bases and J 2 bases, with 19 bases left between them. CDR1 and CDR2 from the germline V gene are SGDLS and YYNGEE. This CDR3 spans 17 amino acids. As DNA, the CDR3 is TGTGCCAGCAGCGCGTTCGACGGGGGCGGATACACAGATACGCAGTATTTT. Its protein product is CASSAFDGGGYTDTQYF.

The chain couples TRBV15 to TRBJ2-7; D is possibly TRBD1 or TRBD2 (5 bases each). The CDR3 consists of 13 residues. Per germline, CDR1 LNHNV and CDR2 YYDKDF (reference sequence). V lost 4 bases and J 2 bases, leaving 9 bases between the germline ends. CDR3 loop: CATSTREPYEQYF. The CDR3 nucleotides are TGTGCCACCAGCACCAGGGAGCCCTACGAGCAGTACTTC.

The J gene is TRBJ2-7, the V gene TRBV2; perhaps TRBD2 as D (5 bases). The CDR3 length is 14 residues. V was cut by 8 bases and J by 5 bases, with 19 bases left in between. Germline V gives CDR1 SNHLY, CDR2 FYNNEI. The CDR3 here is CASCDEEALHEQYF. The CDR3 DNA reads TGTGCCAGCTGCGACGAGGAGGCGCTCCACGAGCAGTACTTC.

The chain links TRBV9 to TRBJ2-1, with 9 bases matching TRBD2. The J segment lost 1 base and the V segment lost 0 bases, leaving 8 bases of the junction unmatched. The germline CDR1 and CDR2 sequences are SGDLS and YYNGEE. There are 18 residues in the CDR3. CDR3 region: CASSVEGSGGPSYNEQFF. In DNA form, the CDR3 reads TGTGCCAGCAGCGTAGAGGGAAGCGGGGGGCCGTCCTACAATGAGCAGTTCTTC.